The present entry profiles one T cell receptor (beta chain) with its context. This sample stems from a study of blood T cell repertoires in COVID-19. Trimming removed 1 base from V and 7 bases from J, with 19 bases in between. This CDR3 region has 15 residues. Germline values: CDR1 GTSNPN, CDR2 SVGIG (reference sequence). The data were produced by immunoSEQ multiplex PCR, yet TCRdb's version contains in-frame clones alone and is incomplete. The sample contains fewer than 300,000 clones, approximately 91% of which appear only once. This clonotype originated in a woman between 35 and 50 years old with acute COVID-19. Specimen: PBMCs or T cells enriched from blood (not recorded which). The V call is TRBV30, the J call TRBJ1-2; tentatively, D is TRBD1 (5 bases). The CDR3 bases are TGTGCCTGGAGTGAGGGCCCAGGGTGGTTGGGTGGCTACACCTTC. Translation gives CAWSEGPGWLGGYTF.